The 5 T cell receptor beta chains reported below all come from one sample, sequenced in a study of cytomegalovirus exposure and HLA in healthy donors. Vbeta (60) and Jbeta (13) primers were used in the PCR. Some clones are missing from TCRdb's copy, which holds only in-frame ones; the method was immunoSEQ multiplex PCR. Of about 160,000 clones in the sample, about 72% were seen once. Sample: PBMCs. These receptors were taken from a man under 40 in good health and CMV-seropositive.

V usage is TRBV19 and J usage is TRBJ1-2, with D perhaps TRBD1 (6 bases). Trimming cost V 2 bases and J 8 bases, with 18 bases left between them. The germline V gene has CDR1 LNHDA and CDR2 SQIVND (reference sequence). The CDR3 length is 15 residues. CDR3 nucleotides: TGTGCCAGTAGTATATGGAACAGGGAAACAAACGGCTACACCTTC. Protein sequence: CASSIWNRETNGYTF.

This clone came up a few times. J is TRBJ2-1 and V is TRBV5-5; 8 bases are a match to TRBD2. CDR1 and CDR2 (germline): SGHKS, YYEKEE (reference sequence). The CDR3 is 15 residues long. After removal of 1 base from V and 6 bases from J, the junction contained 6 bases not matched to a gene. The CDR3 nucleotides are TGTGCCAGCAGCTTGTTTCCGGGGGGGACCAATGAGCAGTTCTTC. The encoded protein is CASSLFPGGTNEQFF.

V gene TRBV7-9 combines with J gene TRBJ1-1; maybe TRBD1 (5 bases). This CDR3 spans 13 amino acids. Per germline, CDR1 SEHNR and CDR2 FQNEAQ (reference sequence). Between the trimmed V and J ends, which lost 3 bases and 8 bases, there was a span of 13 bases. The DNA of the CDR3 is TGTGCCAGCAGCTTGGAAAGGGGCGCCGAAGCTTTCTTT. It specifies CASSLERGAEAFF.

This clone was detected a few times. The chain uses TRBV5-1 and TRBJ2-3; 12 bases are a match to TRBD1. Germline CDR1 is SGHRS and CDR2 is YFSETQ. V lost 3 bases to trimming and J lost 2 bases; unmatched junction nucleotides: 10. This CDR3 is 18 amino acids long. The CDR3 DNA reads TGCGCCAGCAGCTCGGGACAGGGGGCGCTTCTGAACACAGATACGCAGTATTTT. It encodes CASSSGQGALLNTDTQYF.

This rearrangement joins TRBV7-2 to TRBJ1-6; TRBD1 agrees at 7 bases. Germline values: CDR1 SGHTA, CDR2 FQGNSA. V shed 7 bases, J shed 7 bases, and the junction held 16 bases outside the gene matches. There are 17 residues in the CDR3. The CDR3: CASTTKTGFSSNSPLHF. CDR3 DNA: TGTGCCAGCACCACTAAGACAGGGTTTTCGTCGAATTCACCCCTCCACTTT.